This TCR beta chain was identified in a study of cytomegalovirus exposure and HLA in healthy donors. Study-level points and caveats: Investigators reported around 150 TCR beta chains as tied to cytomegalovirus.

Note on this clone: Its antigen is undetermined.

The germline gives CDR1 SGDLS, CDR2 YYNGEE. V lost 0 bases to trimming and J lost 4 bases; unmatched junction nucleotides: 6. The CDR3 has 15 amino acids. When sampled, the donors appeared nominally healthy, though they likely had unrecorded immune exposures. PCR employed 60 Vbeta and 13 Jbeta primers. Assay used: immunoSEQ multiplex PCR; TCRdb lists only in-frame clones, some missing. The sample has approximately 190,000 clones, approximately 78% seen once; the top ten hold 0.7% to 0.95%. This receptor was obtained from a woman between 18 and 30 years old in good health and CMV-seronegative. The sample consisted of PBMCs. This sequence joins TRBV9 and TRBJ2-5; 7 bases map to TRBD2. The CDR3 DNA sequence: TGTGCCAGCAGCGTAGACGCGGGAGAGGGAGAGACCCAGTACTTC. Its protein is CASSVDAGEGETQYF.